This T cell receptor beta chain came from a study of CD8 T cells in ankylosing spondylitis. General study points: Some motif variants were previously reported in reactive arthritis synovial fluid and blood. Blood of patients with ankylosing spondylitis appeared to be characterized by a TCR beta motif of about eight highly homologous variants. Within matched ankylosing spondylitis synovial fluid, disease-linked clones were reportedly significantly enriched.

This clonotype was observed many times. Its cognate antigen is unknown. Quantitative molecular-barcoded 5'-RACE generated the TCR beta libraries. TCRdb fed the 5' RACE reads into MiXCR, producing one record per CDR3 protein. The sample includes around 490,000 distinct CDR3 sequences, approximately 5% of them seen just once. Trimming cost V 0 bases and J 5 bases, with 11 bases left between them. This CDR3 spans 13 amino acids. CDR1 and CDR2 from the germline V gene are DFQATT and SNEGSKA (reference sequence). V and J are TRBV20-1 and TRBJ2-7, with D uncertain. The TCR comes from a male donor with ankylosing spondylitis. The sequencing sample was made of blood, either unsorted or a sorted T cell fraction (not recorded which). The CDR3 nucleotides read TGCAGTGCTAGAGATGGTTTCCTCCACGAGCAGTACTTC. Translated, it gives CSARDGFLHEQYF.